Following are 32 T cell receptor beta chains from one sample sequenced in a study of identical twins. TCRdb processed the 5' RACE reads anew with MiXCR; each CDR3 protein has one entry. The sample contains 1.5 million to 2 million distinct CDR3 sequences, roughly 35% of which appear only once. The sequencing sample was made of cord blood. The receptor source for this set is a newborn girl in good health.

The chain combines TRBV25-1 with TRBJ2-1; 12 bases are shared with TRBD1. Trimming removed 7 bases from V and 3 bases from J; junction bases left unmatched: 10. The germline V gene has CDR1 MGHDK and CDR2 SYGVNS. The CDR3 is 17 amino acids. CDR3 sequence (DNA): TGTGCCAGCAAGGGGACAGGGGGCCTAGCGGACTACAATGAGCAGTTCTTC. Encoded protein: CASKGTGGLADYNEQFF. The variable domain in full, completed from reference TRBV25-1 and TRBJ2-1, reads EADIYQTPRYLVIGTGKKITLECSQTMGHDKMYWYQQDPGMELHLIHYSYGVNSTEKGDLSSESTVSRIRTEHFPLTLESARPSHTSQYLCASKGTGGLADYNEQFFGPGTRLTVL.

This clonotype was observed a few times. CDR3 loop: CSVGGAEAFF. CDR3 bases: TGCAGCGTTGGGGGGGCTGAAGCTTTCTTT. This chain connects TRBV29-1 to TRBJ1-1, with D perhaps matching TRBD1 (5 bases). Between the trimmed V and J ends, which lost 4 bases and 6 bases, there was a span of 6 bases. This CDR3 is built from 10 residues. Germline loops: CDR1 SQVTM, CDR2 ANQGSEA.

V is TRBV2 and J is TRBJ2-4; TRBD2 agrees at 10 bases. The CDR3 sequence is 17 residues long. The germline V gene has CDR1 SNHLY and CDR2 FYNNEI. J was trimmed by 2 bases and V by 6 bases; bases with no gene match: 10. Here the CDR3 DNA reads TGTGCCAGCAGACTACTAGCGGGACTTTTAACCAAAAACATTCAGTACTTC. Protein product: CASRLLAGLLTKNIQYF.

This clonotype has just a few counts. The chain has TRBV5-1 and TRBJ2-1; D ambiguous. V lost 0 bases, J lost 6 bases, and 16 bases lay in between. The CDR3 loop spans 16 amino acids. CDR1 SGHRS and CDR2 YFSETQ come from the germline V gene. CDR3 sequence: CASSLVGPTVTNEQFF. CDR3 bases: TGCGCCAGCAGCTTGGTAGGCCCCACCGTTACCAATGAGCAGTTCTTC.

This clonotype showed up just once. The chain is built from TRBV4-1 and TRBJ2-4, with 7 bases fitting TRBD2. The end of the DNA is better explained by TRBJ2-7, so the J call may be wrong. Germline assignment: CDR1 MGHRA and CDR2 YSYEKL. The CDR3 has 15 amino acids. The CDR3 DNA sequence: TGCGCCAGCAGCCCCGTCGGACTAGTAGGGTACGAGCAGTACTTC. Protein: CASSPVGLVGYEQYF.

This clonotype was detected a few times. This chain links TRBV2 with TRBJ2-3; 12 bases agree with TRBD2. Germline-derived CDR1 and CDR2 are SNHLY and FYNNEI. The V segment lost 5 bases and the J segment 7 bases; nucleotides outside the gene matches: 4. The CDR3 runs to 14 residues. This chain's CDR3 is CASSLGLAGYTQYF. The DNA of the CDR3 is TGTGCCAGCAGTCTCGGACTAGCGGGGTATACGCAGTATTTT. The whole variable domain, remainder taken from reference TRBV2 and TRBJ2-3, is EPEVTQTPSHQVTQMGQEVILRCVPISNHLYFYWYRQILGQKVEFLVSFYNNEISEKSEIFDDQFSVERPDGSNFTLKIRSTKLEDSAMYFCASSLGLAGYTQYFGPGTRLTVL.

The V call is TRBV2, the J call TRBJ1-1; D call uncertain. Trimming removed 8 bases from V and 3 bases from J, with 10 bases in between. The CDR3 sequence is 12 residues long. CDR1 is SNHLY, CDR2 FYNNEI, per germline. The CDR3 DNA reads TGTGCCAGCTGGGTCGCGGACACTGAAGCTTTCTTT. It codes for CASWVADTEAFF.

This chain links TRBV10-3 with TRBJ2-1; 10 bases match TRBD2. This CDR3 has 16 amino acids. Losses at the gene ends were 2 bases for V and 3 bases for J; bases not matched to a gene: 4. CDR1 and CDR2 (germline): ENHRY, SYGVKD. CDR3 coding DNA: TGTGCCATCAGTGAGGCAGGGACTAGCGACTACAATGAGCAGTTCTTC. This encodes CAISEAGTSDYNEQFF.

This clonotype was counted a few times. V is TRBV20-1 and J is TRBJ1-1; TRBD1 aligns across 9 bases. Germline V gives CDR1 DFQATT, CDR2 SNEGSKA (reference sequence). This CDR3 is built from 13 residues. The trim removed 3 bases at V and 5 bases at J, leaving 4 bases unmatched. CDR3 amino acids: CSARTGGPTEAFF. CDR3 nucleotides: TGCAGTGCTAGGACAGGGGGTCCAACTGAAGCTTTCTTT.

The chain uses TRBV4-2 and TRBJ2-7, with a possible D match to TRBD2 (5 bases). The CDR3 loop spans 18 amino acids. V was shortened by 0 bases and J by 7 bases, with 25 bases between the two germline ends. CDR1 is LGHNA and CDR2 is YNFKEQ in the germline V gene. Written as DNA, the CDR3 is TGTGCCAGCAGCCAAGACCCCCCATCCAGCGGACCTCGCGATGAGCAGTACTTC. Its translation is CASSQDPPSSGPRDEQYF.

This clonotype was detected only a few times. V gene TRBV27 combines with J gene TRBJ1-6; no reliable D call. Germline V gene lookup returns CDR1 MNHEY and CDR2 SMNVEV (reference sequence). This CDR3 is built from 18 residues. V was cut by 0 bases and J by 0 bases, with 12 bases left in between. CDR3 in amino acids: CASSLSRGRSSYNSPLHF. The CDR3 nucleotides read TGTGCCAGCAGTTTATCGCGGGGAAGGAGCTCCTATAATTCACCCCTCCACTTT.

This clonotype was seen more than once but under ten times. The genes are TRBV12-3 or TRBV12-4 and TRBJ1-2, with 10 bases lining up with TRBD1. Trimming took 5 bases from V and 7 from J; bases not matched to a gene: 7. The CDR3 spans 14 residues. In DNA, the CDR3 is TGTGCCAGCAGTCCCGGGGACAGGGGAGCTGGCTACACCTTC. As protein: CASSPGDRGAGYTF.

The chain carries TRBV7-2 and TRBJ1-2; D might be TRBD1 (6 bases). Between the trimmed V and J ends, which lost 5 bases and 4 bases, there was a span of 14 bases. CDR3 size: 14 residues. Per the germline V gene, CDR1 is SGHTA and CDR2 is FQGNSA. The chain's CDR3 is CASSQGGPPYGYTF. Written as DNA, the CDR3 is TGTGCCAGCAGCCAAGGGGGGCCTCCCTATGGCTACACCTTC. The whole variable domain, remainder taken from reference TRBV7-2 and TRBJ1-2, is GAGVSQSPSNKVTEKGKDVELRCDPISGHTALYWYRQSLGQGLEFLIYFQGNSAPDKSGLPSDRFSAERTGGSVSTLTIQRTQQEDSAVYLCASSQGGPPYGYTFGSGTRLTVV.

The J gene is TRBJ1-6, the V gene TRBV6-6, with a tentative D call TRBD1 (6 bases). Germline CDR1 reads MNHNY; CDR2 reads SVGAGI (reference sequence). The CDR3 contains 16 residues. V was cut by 0 bases and J by 8 bases, with 14 bases left in between. The CDR3 DNA sequence: TGTGCCAGCAGTTACTCTCACAGGGTGAGGGATTCACCCCTCCACTTT. Its translation: CASSYSHRVRDSPLHF.

Many counts were recorded for this clonotype. The chain is built from TRBV12-3 or TRBV12-4 and TRBJ2-7; D is possibly TRBD1 or TRBD2 (5 bases each). With 1 base removed from V and 0 bases from J, the gap between germline ends came to 10 bases. This CDR3 comprises 15 residues. CDR3 sequence (DNA): TGTGCCAGCAGTTTAGGGGGACCTATCTCCTACGAGCAGTACTTC. Amino acids: CASSLGGPISYEQYF.

This clonotype has just one count. This chain joins TRBV27 and TRBJ2-2; TRBD2 matches at 7 bases. Germline trimming cut 8 bases from V and 2 bases from J; bases unmatched to any gene: 8. Germline V CDR1 and CDR2: MNHEY, SMNVEV (reference sequence). The length of the CDR3 is 15 residues. The CDR3 reads CASRKGGVNTGELFF. The CDR3 nucleotides read TGTGCCAGCCGGAAGGGAGGGGTCAACACCGGGGAGCTGTTTTTT.

The chain's CDR3 is CASGTGFTNEKLFF. The CDR3 nucleotides read TGTGCCAGCGGGACAGGGTTCACTAATGAAAAACTGTTTTTT. The rearrangement uses TRBV28 and TRBJ1-4, with 9 positions matching TRBD1. The CDR3 contains 14 residues. Germline values: CDR1 MDHEN, CDR2 SYDVKM. Trimming took 8 bases from V and 2 from J; bases not matched to a gene: 3. Combining the CDR3 with reference TRBV28 and TRBJ1-4 gives the whole variable domain DVKVTQSSRYLVKRTGEKVFLECVQDMDHENMFWYRQDPGLGLRLIYFSYDVKMKEKGDIPEGYSVSREKKERFSLILESASTNQTSMYLCASGTGFTNEKLFFGSGTQLSVL.

This clonotype was counted a few times. This chain connects TRBV5-1 to TRBJ1-6; TRBD1 matches at 7 bases. V dropped 4 bases and J dropped 7; count of bases not matched to a gene: 14. Looked up from germline, CDR1 is SGHRS and CDR2 is YFSETQ. The CDR3 consists of 17 residues. CDR3 nucleotide sequence: TGCGCCAGCAGCCCAAACCCCCACGGGGACAGAAATTCACCCCTCCACTTT. It translates to CASSPNPHGDRNSPLHF.

The rearrangement uses TRBV14 and TRBJ2-5; 14 bases agree with TRBD2. From germline, CDR1 is SGHDN and CDR2 FVKESK. V lost 5 bases and J lost 4; bases outside the gene matches: 3. The CDR3 has 15 amino acids. Here the CDR3 DNA reads TGTGCCAGCAGCTCGACTAGCGGGAGGGCAGAGACCCAGTACTTC. Translating gives CASSSTSGRAETQYF.

The genes are TRBV6-6 and TRBJ2-5; D might be TRBD2 (5 bases). The CDR3 runs to 15 residues. Germline V lookup: CDR1 MNHNY, CDR2 SVGAGI (reference sequence). Trimming took off 0 bases at V and 2 bases at J, with 10 bases between the two ends. This chain's CDR3 is CASSYSSVGQETQYF. CDR3 coding DNA: TGTGCCAGCAGTTACTCTAGCGTGGGGCAAGAGACCCAGTACTTC.

This clonotype was counted between two and nine times. This chain joins TRBV20-1 and TRBJ1-6; D remains ambiguous. Looked up from germline, CDR1 is DFQATT and CDR2 is SNEGSKA (reference sequence). Trimming took off 3 bases at V and 11 bases at J, with 20 bases between the two ends. CDR3 length: 15 amino acids. CDR3 DNA: TGCAGTGCTAGTGACGTCGGCTTGCCGCCCGCACCCCTCCACTTT. It is translated as CSASDVGLPPAPLHF.

This clonotype was found a few times. The chain has TRBV20-1 and TRBJ2-7; D uncertain. The CDR3 length is 14 residues. V was shortened by 0 bases and J by 3 bases, with 12 bases between the two germline ends. The germline CDR1 and CDR2 sequences are DFQATT and SNEGSKA (reference sequence). This CDR3 is CSARDPRSGYEQYF. CDR3 nucleotides: TGCAGTGCTAGAGACCCTAGGTCCGGCTACGAGCAGTACTTC.

The chain employs TRBV28 and TRBJ1-4; 8 nucleotides align to TRBD1. Germline CDR1 reads MDHEN; CDR2 reads SYDVKM. After removal of 10 bases from V and 7 bases from J, the junction contained 11 bases not matched to a gene. The CDR3 consists of 14 residues. The DNA of the CDR3 is TGTGCCATCGAACCCGGCAGGGGGCTTGAAAAACTGTTTTTT. It codes for CAIEPGRGLEKLFF.

This clonotype has more than one count but fewer than ten. The chain is built from TRBV20-1 and TRBJ2-7; 12 nucleotides match TRBD2. This CDR3 region has 18 residues. Germline CDR1 reads DFQATT; CDR2 reads SNEGSKA (reference sequence). V shed 0 bases and J 4 bases; nucleotides not matched to a gene: 13. CDR3 in amino acids: CSAREPPRTSGNMYEQYF. The CDR3 bases are TGCAGTGCTAGAGAACCGCCTCGGACTAGCGGGAACATGTACGAGCAGTACTTC.

This clonotype showed up just a few times. V usage is TRBV7-6 and J usage is TRBJ1-6; D is uncertain. There are 14 residues in the CDR3. Germline CDR1 SGHVS, CDR2 FNYEAQ. The V end was cut by 2 bases, the J end by 9 bases, with 11 bases between. The CDR3 bases are TGTGCCAGCAGCTTAAGAGGGCCTCCTTCACCCCTCCACTTT. This encodes CASSLRGPPSPLHF.

The rearrangement uses TRBV4-2 and TRBJ2-1, with TRBD1 matching 9 bases. The CDR3 is 19 amino acids. CDR1 is LGHNA, CDR2 YNFKEQ, per germline. Trimming cost V 2 bases and J 5 bases; bases outside gene matches: 16. CDR3 nucleotide sequence: TGTGCCAGCAGCCAAACAATCGGACAGGGGTTCAGGTACGACAATGAGCAGTTCTTC. It yields the protein CASSQTIGQGFRYDNEQFF.

The rearrangement joins TRBV6-1 to TRBJ2-3, with D unresolved. The V end lost 4 bases, the J end lost 1 base, and 12 bases lay between the germline ends. The CDR3 is 15 amino acids. CDR1 is MNHNS, CDR2 SASEGT, per germline. CDR3 bases: TGTGCCAGCAGTGTCGAGCAGGTCCGCACAGATACGCAGTATTTT. Translating gives CASSVEQVRTDTQYF.

The CDR3 DNA reads TGTGCCAGCAGTTTAAGGATGGGACAGGGAAGAAATTCACCCCTCCACTTT. Protein sequence: CASSLRMGQGRNSPLHF. V and J are TRBV28 and TRBJ1-6, with TRBD1 matching 9 bases. J lost 7 bases, V lost 2 bases, and 9 bases had no gene match. Germline lookup yields CDR1 MDHEN and CDR2 SYDVKM. This CDR3 spans 17 amino acids.

V is TRBV20-1 and J is TRBJ2-1, with 7 bases identical to TRBD1. V dropped 6 bases and J dropped 13; count of bases not matched to a gene: 15. Germline V gives CDR1 DFQATT, CDR2 SNEGSKA (reference sequence). The CDR3 sequence is 13 residues long. Here the CDR3 DNA reads TGCAGTGCGTACAACAGGGGAGTAGAGACCCAGTTCTTC. Translated: CSAYNRGVETQFF.

The rearrangement links TRBV4-2 to TRBJ2-5; D gene unclear. The J call is doubtful: the DNA matches TRBJ2-7 better. Germline lookup yields CDR1 LGHNA and CDR2 YNFKEQ. The CDR3 runs 13 residues. The CDR3 here is CASSHDMGREQYF. The CDR3 DNA follows: TGTGCCAGCAGCCACGACATGGGCCGCGAGCAGTACTTC.

This clonotype has only a few counts. J is TRBJ1-1 and V is TRBV27, with a possible D match to TRBD1 (5 bases). Looked up from germline, CDR1 is MNHEY and CDR2 is SMNVEV (reference sequence). This CDR3 spans 15 amino acids. V was pared by 1 base and J by 3 bases, with 12 bases between. The CDR3 DNA is TGTGCCAGCAGTTTATTTCATGGGGGTTACACTGAAGCTTTCTTT. Protein: CASSLFHGGYTEAFF.

The chain joins TRBV25-1 to TRBJ1-5; tentatively, D is TRBD1 (5 bases). The CDR3 length is 14 residues. V was trimmed by 6 bases and J by 3 bases, leaving 12 bases between them. CDR1 is MGHDK and CDR2 is SYGVNS in the germline V gene. The CDR3 region has the DNA TGTGCCAGCAGGTCCCCAGGGACCAATCAGCCCCAGCATTTT. Protein: CASRSPGTNQPQHF.